This passage covers 22 T cell receptor beta chains from one sample sequenced in a study of identical twins. TCRdb fed the 5' RACE reads into MiXCR, producing one record per CDR3 protein. Of under 500,000 distinct CDR3 sequences in the sample, 13% to 15% were seen once. The same specimen was also included in a second study, on yellow fever vaccine responses in identical twins.

The sample was CD4+ T cells sorted from blood. The receptors come from a woman between 18 and 29 years old in good health.

Only a few counts were recorded for this clonotype. CDR3 region: CASRRTDTAKNIQYF. The DNA for the CDR3 is TGTGCCAGCAGACGGACAGATACAGCCAAAAACATTCAGTACTTC. The V gene is TRBV6-1, the J gene TRBJ2-4, with a tentative D call TRBD1 (6 bases). This CDR3 region has 15 residues. CDR1 MNHNS and CDR2 SASEGT come from the germline V gene. Trimming took 6 bases from V and 0 from J, leaving 12 bases between them.

This clonotype occurred a few times. The rearrangement uses TRBV12-3 or TRBV12-4 and TRBJ2-1, with D perhaps TRBD1 (6 bases). The V and J ends lost 3 bases and 4 bases respectively, with 10 bases between them. The CDR3 contains 14 residues. The CDR3 is CASSLDGQYNEQFF. DNA for the CDR3: TGTGCCAGCAGTTTGGATGGACAGTACAATGAGCAGTTCTTC.

This clonotype occurred many times. The V and J genes are TRBV30 and TRBJ2-7; D might be TRBD1 (5 bases). CDR3 length equals 11 residues. Germline values: CDR1 GTSNPN, CDR2 SVGIG (reference sequence). Trimming took off 5 bases at V and 2 bases at J, with 7 bases between the two ends. CDR3 loop: CAWSRAYEQYF. The DNA of the CDR3 is TGTGCCTGGTCCAGGGCCTACGAGCAGTACTTC.

There are many counts of this clonotype. The chain uses TRBV28 and TRBJ2-5; a possible D gene is TRBD2 (6 bases). Germline V gene sequence: CDR1 MDHEN, CDR2 SYDVKM. The ends were cut back, 5 bases at V and 14 bases at J, with 21 bases in the middle. This CDR3 has 13 amino acids. The chain's CDR3 is CASSTGWAGGEYF. For the CDR3, the DNA is TGTGCCAGCAGTACAGGTTGGGCCGGGGGAGAATACTTC.

This chain connects TRBV4-2 to TRBJ2-1; TRBD2 agrees at 11 bases. CDR3 length: 16 residues. Germline assignment: CDR1 LGHNA and CDR2 YNFKEQ. V shed 4 bases and J 8 bases; nucleotides not matched to a gene: 10. This CDR3 reads CASSRTLAGVAHEQFF. The CDR3, as DNA: TGTGCCAGCAGCCGCACACTAGCGGGGGTCGCTCATGAGCAGTTCTTC.

This clonotype has ten or more counts. This chain links TRBV12-3 or TRBV12-4 with TRBJ1-6, with TRBD1 as a possible D gene (5 bases). Trimming cost V 2 bases and J 7 bases, with 12 bases left between them. There are 15 residues in the CDR3. The CDR3 reads CASSLLAGLNSPLHF. Here the CDR3 DNA reads TGTGCCAGCAGTTTACTCGCAGGGTTGAATTCACCCCTCCACTTT.

This clonotype has just a few counts. The chain uses TRBV5-1 and TRBJ2-1; 7 bases align to TRBD1. CDR1 and CDR2 (germline): SGHRS, YFSETQ. The CDR3 runs 12 residues. Trimming took 3 bases from V and 12 from J; bases not matched to a gene: 6. CDR3 residues: CASSSDRVWQFF. The CDR3 DNA sequence: TGCGCCAGCAGCTCCGACAGGGTTTGGCAGTTCTTC.

This rearrangement joins TRBV7-9 to TRBJ2-1; D might be TRBD2 (6 bases). V was clipped by 2 bases and J by 5 bases, with 16 bases between them. There are 16 residues in the CDR3. Germline V CDR1 and CDR2: SEHNR, FQNEAQ (reference sequence). CDR3 residues: CASSLFGREWNNEQFF. CDR3 coding DNA: TGTGCCAGCAGCTTATTTGGTCGGGAGTGGAACAATGAGCAGTTCTTC.

This clonotype was counted only a few times. The J gene is TRBJ2-5, the V gene TRBV28; 9 nucleotides line up with TRBD1. Looked up from germline, CDR1 is MDHEN and CDR2 is SYDVKM. The CDR3 has 14 amino acids. V was clipped by 5 bases and J by 7 bases; unmatched bases: 8. The CDR3 spells CASSKQQGAGTQYF. The CDR3 bases are TGTGCCAGCAGTAAGCAACAGGGGGCGGGGACCCAGTACTTC.

This clonotype was picked up many times. The genes are TRBV6-2 or TRBV6-3 and TRBJ2-1; 7 nucleotides line up with TRBD2. The CDR3 has 15 residues. Germline V gene lookup returns CDR1 MNHEY and CDR2 SVGEGT. Germline trimming cut 2 bases from V and 6 bases from J; bases unmatched to any gene: 7. This CDR3 is CASSYLRTRFNEQFF. The CDR3 DNA follows: TGTGCCAGCAGTTACCTGAGGACTAGATTCAATGAGCAGTTCTTC.

The chain carries TRBV2 and TRBJ2-7; D gene unclear. V was shortened by 7 bases and J by 3 bases, with 10 bases between the two germline ends. Germline-derived CDR1 and CDR2 are SNHLY and FYNNEI. CDR3 length: 12 residues. As DNA, the CDR3 is TGTGCCAGCAAACCAGACGACTACGAGCAGTACTTC. Protein sequence: CASKPDDYEQYF.

The table lists this clonotype with a few counts. V usage is TRBV9 and J usage is TRBJ2-2; D unresolved. The CDR3 spans 13 residues. From germline, CDR1 is SGDLS and CDR2 YYNGEE. V lost 0 bases and J lost 4, with 4 bases in between. CDR3: CASSVVSTGELFF. The CDR3 DNA reads TGTGCCAGCAGCGTAGTTAGCACCGGGGAGCTGTTTTTT.

This clonotype was observed a handful of times. The J gene is TRBJ2-6, the V gene TRBV27; D is unresolved. The germline V gene encodes CDR1 MNHEY and CDR2 SMNVEV (reference sequence). This CDR3 comprises 15 residues. Trimming took off 9 bases at V and 4 bases at J, with 16 bases between the two ends. DNA of the CDR3: TGTGCCAGTTCCACGTCTCAGGCAGGGGCCAACGTCCTGACTTTC. Its protein product is CASSTSQAGANVLTF.

This clonotype was detected a few times. This chain connects TRBV3-1 to TRBJ1-2; D call uncertain. In germline, CDR1 is LGHDT, CDR2 YNNKEL (reference sequence). V dropped 1 base and J dropped 6 bases, with 6 bases sitting between them. The CDR3 is made up of 12 amino acids. DNA of the CDR3: TGTGCCAGCAGCCAAGTGAGGGATGGCTACACCTTC. Its translation: CASSQVRDGYTF.

This clonotype was observed many times. The CDR3 spells CASRPLGRGTNYGYTF. The CDR3 coding sequence is TGTGCCAGCAGGCCTTTGGGGAGGGGGACTAACTATGGCTACACCTTC. V gene TRBV12-3 or TRBV12-4 combines with J gene TRBJ1-2; maybe TRBD1 (6 bases). Trimming removed 6 bases from V and 0 bases from J, with 17 bases in between. CDR3 size: 16 residues.

The J gene is TRBJ2-3, the V gene TRBV11-2; unclear D gene. With 6 bases removed from V and 2 bases from J, the gap between germline ends came to 18 bases. CDR3 size: 16 residues. Germline assignment: CDR1 SGHAT and CDR2 FQNNGV. The CDR3 nucleotides read TGTGCCAGCAGTTTGAGTCCGGGCTCAGCCACAGATACGCAGTATTTT. Encoded protein: CASSLSPGSATDTQYF.

CDR3 bases: TGTGCCAGCAGCTTACGGGGGCAGGGGAGCAATCAGCCCCAGCATTTT. Translated, it gives CASSLRGQGSNQPQHF. The V and J genes are TRBV7-2 and TRBJ1-5; D might be TRBD1 (6 bases). The V gene's germline CDR1 is SGHTA and CDR2 FQGNSA. The V end was cut by 2 bases, the J end by 1 base, with 12 bases between. The CDR3 has 16 residues.

The rearrangement uses TRBV12-3 or TRBV12-4 and TRBJ1-4; no reliable D call. The germline V and J ends were trimmed by 7 bases and 6 bases, with 15 bases remaining between them. The CDR3 is 14 residues long. The CDR3 DNA reads as TGTGCCAGCACATCGGACGTTTACTATGAAAAACTGTTTTTT. This gives the protein CASTSDVYYEKLFF.

V gene TRBV20-1 combines with J gene TRBJ2-2, with a tentative D call TRBD1 (5 bases). From germline, CDR1 is DFQATT and CDR2 SNEGSKA (reference sequence). This CDR3 contains 12 residues. Trimming left V 5 bases short and J 3 bases short, with 7 bases between. The CDR3 sequence: CSAARDTGELFF. In nucleotides, the CDR3 is TGCAGTGCTGCCAGGGACACCGGGGAGCTGTTTTTT.

The chain recombines TRBV7-2 with TRBJ2-5; no clear D gene. The CDR3 loop spans 15 amino acids. The V and J ends lost 2 bases and 6 bases respectively, with 16 bases between them. CDR1 and CDR2 from the germline V gene are SGHTA and FQGNSA. CDR3: CASSLLGGRVQTQYF. The CDR3 DNA reads as TGTGCCAGCAGCTTATTAGGTGGTAGGGTGCAGACCCAGTACTTC.

The chain couples TRBV27 to TRBJ2-5; D perhaps matches TRBD1 (6 bases). Germline V gene data show CDR1 as MNHEY and CDR2 as SMNVEV (reference sequence). This CDR3 spans 14 amino acids. V lost 2 bases to trimming and J lost 3 bases, with 10 bases between them. CDR3 in DNA: TGTGCCAGCAGTTTAACAGGGCCCGAAGAGACCCAGTACTTC. Protein product: CASSLTGPEETQYF.

The V and J genes are TRBV6-6 and TRBJ2-7, with D perhaps matching TRBD1 or TRBD2 (6 bases each). CDR1 is MNHNY, CDR2 SVGAGI, per germline (reference sequence). This CDR3 contains 13 residues. V lost 10 bases and J lost 4, with 17 bases in between. This chain's CDR3 is CATRRGIYYEQYF. CDR3 nucleotide sequence: TGTGCCACCAGGAGGGGGATTTATTACGAGCAGTACTTC.